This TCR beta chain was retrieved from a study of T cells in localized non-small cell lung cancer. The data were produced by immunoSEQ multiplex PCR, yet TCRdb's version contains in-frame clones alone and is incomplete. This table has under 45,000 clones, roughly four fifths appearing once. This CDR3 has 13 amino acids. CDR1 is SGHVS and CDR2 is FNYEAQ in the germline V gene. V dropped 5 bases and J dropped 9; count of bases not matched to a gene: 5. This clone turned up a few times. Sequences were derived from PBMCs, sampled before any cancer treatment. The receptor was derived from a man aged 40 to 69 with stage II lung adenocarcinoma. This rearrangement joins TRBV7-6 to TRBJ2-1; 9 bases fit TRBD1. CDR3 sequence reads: CASSQQGAGEQFF. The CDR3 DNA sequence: TGTGCCAGCAGCCAACAGGGGGCGGGTGAGCAGTTCTTC.